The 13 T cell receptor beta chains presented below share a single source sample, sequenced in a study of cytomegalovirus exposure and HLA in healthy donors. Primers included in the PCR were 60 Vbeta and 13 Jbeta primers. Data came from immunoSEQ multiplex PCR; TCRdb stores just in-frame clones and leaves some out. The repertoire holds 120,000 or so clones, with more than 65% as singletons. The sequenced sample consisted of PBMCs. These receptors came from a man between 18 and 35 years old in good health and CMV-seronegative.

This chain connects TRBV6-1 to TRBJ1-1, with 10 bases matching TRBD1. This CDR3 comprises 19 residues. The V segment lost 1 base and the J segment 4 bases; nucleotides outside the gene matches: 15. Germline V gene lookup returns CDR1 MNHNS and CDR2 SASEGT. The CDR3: CASSEGTGGLAKVRTEAFF. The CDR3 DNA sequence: TGTGCCAGCAGTGAAGGGACAGGGGGATTAGCGAAGGTACGCACTGAAGCTTTCTTT.

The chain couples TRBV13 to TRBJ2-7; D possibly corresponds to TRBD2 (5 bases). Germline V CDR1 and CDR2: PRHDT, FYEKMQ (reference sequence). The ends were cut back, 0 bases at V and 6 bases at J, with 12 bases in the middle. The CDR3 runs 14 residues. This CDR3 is CASSLGVYGIEQYF. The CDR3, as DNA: TGTGCCAGCAGCTTAGGGGTTTACGGGATCGAGCAGTACTTC.

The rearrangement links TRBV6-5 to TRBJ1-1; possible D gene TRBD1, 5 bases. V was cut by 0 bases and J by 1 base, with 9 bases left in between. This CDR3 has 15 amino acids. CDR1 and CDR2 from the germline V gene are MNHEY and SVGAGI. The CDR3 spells CASSYSWQGNTEAFF. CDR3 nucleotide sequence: TGTGCCAGCAGTTACTCGTGGCAGGGGAACACTGAAGCTTTCTTT.

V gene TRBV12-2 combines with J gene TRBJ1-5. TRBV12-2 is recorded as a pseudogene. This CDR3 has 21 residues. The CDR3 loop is CASRLAGARQGFPRNNQPQHF. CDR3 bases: TGTGCAAGTCGCTTAGCGGGAGCCCGACAAGGATTCCCCAGGAATAATCAGCCCCAGCATTTT.

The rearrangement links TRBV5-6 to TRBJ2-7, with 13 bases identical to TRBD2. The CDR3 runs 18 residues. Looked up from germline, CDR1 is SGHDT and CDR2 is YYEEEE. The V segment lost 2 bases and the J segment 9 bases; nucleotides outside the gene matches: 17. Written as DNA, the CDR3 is TGTGCCAGCAGCTTCATGGCGGTTTCTACTAGCGGGGGGGCCGGGCAGTACTTC. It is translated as CASSFMAVSTSGGAGQYF.

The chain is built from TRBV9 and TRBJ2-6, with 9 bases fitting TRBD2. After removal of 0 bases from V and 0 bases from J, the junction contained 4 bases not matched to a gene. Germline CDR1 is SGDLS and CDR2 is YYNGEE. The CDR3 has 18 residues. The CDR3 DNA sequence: TGTGCCAGCAGCGTAGGGCTAGCGGGGCTCTCTGGGGCCAACGTCCTGACTTTC. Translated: CASSVGLAGLSGANVLTF. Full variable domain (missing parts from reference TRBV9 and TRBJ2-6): DSGVTQTPKHLITATGQRVTLRCSPRSGDLSVYWYQQSLDQGLQFLIQYYNGEERAKGNILERFSAQQFPDLHSELNLSSLELGDSALYFCASSVGLAGLSGANVLTFGAGSRLTVL.

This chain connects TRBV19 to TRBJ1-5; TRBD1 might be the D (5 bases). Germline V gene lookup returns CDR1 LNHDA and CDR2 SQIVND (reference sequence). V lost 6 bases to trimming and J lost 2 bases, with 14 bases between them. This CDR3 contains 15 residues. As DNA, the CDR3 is TGTGCCAGTAGCCCAGCGGGCAGGGGCAATCAGCCCCAGCATTTT. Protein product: CASSPAGRGNQPQHF.

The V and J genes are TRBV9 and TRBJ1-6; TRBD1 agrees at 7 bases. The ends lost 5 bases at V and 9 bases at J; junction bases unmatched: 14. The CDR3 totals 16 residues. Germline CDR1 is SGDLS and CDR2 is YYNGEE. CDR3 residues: CASSPSGQAGSSPLHF. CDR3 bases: TGTGCCAGCAGTCCTTCTGGACAGGCGGGTAGTTCACCCCTCCACTTT.

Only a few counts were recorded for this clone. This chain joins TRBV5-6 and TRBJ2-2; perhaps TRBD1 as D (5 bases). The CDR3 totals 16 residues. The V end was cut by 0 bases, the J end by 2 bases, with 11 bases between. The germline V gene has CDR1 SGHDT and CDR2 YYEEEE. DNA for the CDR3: TGTGCCAGCAGCTTGGCTAGGGGCTTCAACACCGGGGAGCTGTTTTTT. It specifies CASSLARGFNTGELFF.

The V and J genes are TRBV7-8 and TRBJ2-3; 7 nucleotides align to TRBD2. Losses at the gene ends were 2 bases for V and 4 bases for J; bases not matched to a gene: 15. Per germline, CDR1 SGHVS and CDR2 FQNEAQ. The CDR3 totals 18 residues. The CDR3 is CASSLRSRGRVYADTQYF. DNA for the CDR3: TGTGCCAGCAGCTTACGGTCGCGGGGGAGGGTGTACGCAGATACGCAGTATTTT.

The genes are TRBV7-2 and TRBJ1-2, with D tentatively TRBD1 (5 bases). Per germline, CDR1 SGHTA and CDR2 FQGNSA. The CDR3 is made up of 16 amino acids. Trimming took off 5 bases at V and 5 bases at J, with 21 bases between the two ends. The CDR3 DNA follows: TGTGCCAGCAGCCCGACCCGGACATTGCGGGGGTATGGCTACACCTTC. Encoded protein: CASSPTRTLRGYGYTF.

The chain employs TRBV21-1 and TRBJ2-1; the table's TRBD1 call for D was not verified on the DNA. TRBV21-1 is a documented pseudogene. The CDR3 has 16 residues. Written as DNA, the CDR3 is TGTGCCAGCAGCAAAGAACGGACAGAAAAATACAATGAGCAGTTCTTC. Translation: CASSKERTEKYNEQFF.

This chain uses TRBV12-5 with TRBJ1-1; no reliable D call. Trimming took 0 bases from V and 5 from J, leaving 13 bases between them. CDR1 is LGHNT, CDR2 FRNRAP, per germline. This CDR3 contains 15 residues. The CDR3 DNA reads TGTGCTAGTGGTTTGGTACATGGAGGGTTTACTGAAGCTTTCTTT. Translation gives CASGLVHGGFTEAFF. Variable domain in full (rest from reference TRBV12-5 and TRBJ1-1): DARVTQTPRHKVTEMGQEVTMRCQPILGHNTVFWYRQTMMQGLELLAYFRNRAPLDDSGMPKDRFSAEMPDATLATLKIQPSEPRDSAVYFCASGLVHGGFTEAFFGQGTRLTVV.